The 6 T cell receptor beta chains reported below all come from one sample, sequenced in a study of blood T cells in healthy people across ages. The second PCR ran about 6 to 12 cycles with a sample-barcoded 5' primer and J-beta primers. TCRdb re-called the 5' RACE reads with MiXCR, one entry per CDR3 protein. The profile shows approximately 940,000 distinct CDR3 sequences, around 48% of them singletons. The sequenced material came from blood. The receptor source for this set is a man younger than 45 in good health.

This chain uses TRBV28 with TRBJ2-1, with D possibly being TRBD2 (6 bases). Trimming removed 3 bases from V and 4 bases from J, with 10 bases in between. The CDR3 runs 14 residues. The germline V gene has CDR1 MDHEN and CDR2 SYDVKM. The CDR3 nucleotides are TGTGCCAGCAGTTTTGGAGGGGAGTACAATGAGCAGTTCTTC. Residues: CASSFGGEYNEQFF. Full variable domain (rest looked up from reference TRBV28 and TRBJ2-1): DVKVTQSSRYLVKRTGEKVFLECVQDMDHENMFWYRQDPGLGLRLIYFSYDVKMKEKGDIPEGYSVSREKKERFSLILESASTNQTSMYLCASSFGGEYNEQFFGPGTRLTVL.

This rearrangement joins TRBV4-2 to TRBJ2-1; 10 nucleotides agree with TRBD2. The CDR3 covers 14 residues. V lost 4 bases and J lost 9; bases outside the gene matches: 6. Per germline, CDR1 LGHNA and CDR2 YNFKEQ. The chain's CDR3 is CASSLNQREGEQFF. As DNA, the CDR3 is TGTGCCAGCAGCCTAAATCAGCGGGAGGGTGAGCAGTTCTTC.

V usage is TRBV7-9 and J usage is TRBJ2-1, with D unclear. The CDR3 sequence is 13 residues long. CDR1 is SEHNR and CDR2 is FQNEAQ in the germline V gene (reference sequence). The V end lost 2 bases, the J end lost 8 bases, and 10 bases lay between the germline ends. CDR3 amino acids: CASSLKPTYEQFF. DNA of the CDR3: TGTGCCAGCAGCTTAAAACCCACCTATGAGCAGTTCTTC.

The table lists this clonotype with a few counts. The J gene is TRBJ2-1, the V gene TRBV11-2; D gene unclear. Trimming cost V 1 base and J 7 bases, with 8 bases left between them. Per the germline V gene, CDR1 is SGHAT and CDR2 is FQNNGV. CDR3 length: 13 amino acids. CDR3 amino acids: CASSLALQNEQFF. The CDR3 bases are TGTGCCAGCAGCTTAGCACTTCAGAATGAGCAGTTCTTC.

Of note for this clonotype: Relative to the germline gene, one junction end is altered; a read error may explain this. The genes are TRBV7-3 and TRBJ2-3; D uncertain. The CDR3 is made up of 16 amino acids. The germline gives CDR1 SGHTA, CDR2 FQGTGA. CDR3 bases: TGTGTCAGCAGCTTAGGTCTCGGAACTCACACAGATACGCAGTATTTT. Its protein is CVSSLGLGTHTDTQYF.

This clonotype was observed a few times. CDR3 amino acids: CASSYSPGVEQYF. CDR3 sequence (DNA): TGTGCCAGCAGTTACTCACCAGGGGTTGAGCAGTACTTC. This chain connects TRBV6-5 to TRBJ2-4, with TRBD1 as a possible D gene (6 bases). The CDR3 is 13 amino acids. Trimming shortened V by 0 bases and J by 13 bases, and 13 bases separated the two germline ends. Germline CDR1 MNHEY, CDR2 SVGAGI.